These 32 T cell receptor beta chains came from one sample sequenced in a study of cytomegalovirus exposure and HLA in healthy donors (dated by TCRdb to about 2017). Library method: the immunoSEQ multiplex PCR assay. A mixture of 60 forward primers for TCR Vbeta segments and 13 reverse primers for TCR Jbeta segments was used in the multiplex PCR. The immuneACCESS repertoire file appears here via TCRdb, limited to in-frame rearrangements. These files lack a portion of the clones; in checked studies, under half of the deficit traces to unresolved V genes, and the cause of the others is not known. A total of approximately 150,000 clones appear in this sample, over 60% of them only once. Of the sample, 1.6% is held by the ten largest clones. The sample comprised PBMCs. These receptors were taken from a woman aged 18-29 years in good health and CMV-seronegative.

This clone was seen more than once but under ten times. The V gene is TRBV29-1, the J gene TRBJ1-4; D possibly corresponds to TRBD1 (6 bases). The CDR3 totals 16 residues. Germline CDR1 is SQVTM and CDR2 is ANQGSEA. V gave up 4 bases and J gave up 6 bases, with 21 bases separating them. CDR3 loop: CSVGGTGRDTHEKLFF. DNA of the CDR3: TGCAGCGTTGGAGGGACCGGAAGGGACACCCATGAAAAACTGTTTTTT. The whole variable domain, remainder taken from reference TRBV29-1 and TRBJ1-4, is SAVISQKPSRDICQRGTSLTIQCQVDSQVTMMFWYRQQPGQSLTLIATANQGSEATYESGFVIDKFPISRPNLTFSTLTVSNMSPEDSSIYLCSVGGTGRDTHEKLFFGSGTQLSVL.

The chain employs TRBV6-5 and TRBJ2-3, with D possibly TRBD1 on 7 matching bases. This CDR3 contains 14 residues. V dropped 6 bases and J dropped 6 bases, with 16 bases sitting between them. Germline assignment: CDR1 MNHEY and CDR2 SVGAGI. The CDR3 region is CASSNRGGVDTQYF. In DNA, the CDR3 is TGTGCCAGCAGCAACAGGGGCGGGGTGGATACGCAGTATTTT.

The V and J genes are TRBV20-1 and TRBJ2-1; D not resolved. Germline values: CDR1 DFQATT, CDR2 SNEGSKA (reference sequence). The ends were cut back, 0 bases at V and 10 bases at J, with 7 bases in the middle. This CDR3 is 11 amino acids long. CDR3 in amino acids: CSARDPREQFF. CDR3 sequence (DNA): TGCAGTGCTAGAGATCCGCGGGAGCAGTTCTTC.

This chain links TRBV29-1 with TRBJ2-5; the D gene is possibly TRBD2 (6 bases). V was clipped by 8 bases and J by 5 bases, with 12 bases between them. Germline V gene lookup returns CDR1 SQVTM and CDR2 ANQGSEA. The CDR3 is made up of 11 amino acids. CDR3 amino acids: CSPVEGETQYF. CDR3 bases: TGCAGCCCCGTGGAGGGGGAGACCCAGTACTTC.

The chain carries TRBV6-5 and TRBJ1-4, with D hard to call. The CDR3 loop spans 15 amino acids. V lost 6 bases to trimming and J lost 7 bases, with 18 bases between them. Germline CDR1 and CDR2: MNHEY and SVGAGI. The CDR3 sequence: CASRPDKEVTEKLFF. CDR3 nucleotide sequence: TGTGCCAGCAGACCCGACAAGGAAGTTACTGAAAAACTGTTTTTT.

The chain carries TRBV18 and TRBJ1-5; 7 bases fit TRBD1. J was trimmed by 4 bases and V by 5 bases; bases with no gene match: 8. From germline, CDR1 is KGHSH and CDR2 LQKENI. The CDR3 length is 15 residues. CDR3 region: CASSTRGRENQPQHF. Here the CDR3 DNA reads TGTGCCAGCTCAACCAGGGGGAGAGAGAATCAGCCCCAGCATTTT.

This rearrangement joins TRBV18 to TRBJ2-7, with D perhaps matching TRBD1 (6 bases). Germline CDR1 reads KGHSH; CDR2 reads LQKENI. The CDR3 consists of 13 residues. V gave up 2 bases and J gave up 4 bases, with 9 bases separating them. The CDR3 sequence: CASSPGTLYEQYF. The DNA of the CDR3 is TGTGCCAGCTCACCAGGGACACTGTACGAGCAGTACTTC. The whole variable domain, filled in from reference TRBV18 and TRBJ2-7, reads NAGVMQNPRHLVRRRGQEARLRCSPMKGHSHVYWYRQLPEEGLKFMVYLQKENIIDESGMPKERFSAEFPKEGPSILRIQQVVRGDSAAYFCASSPGTLYEQYFGPGTRLTVT.

The chain has TRBV6-4 and TRBJ1-2, with TRBD1 matching over 10 bases. Germline CDR1 reads MRHNA; CDR2 reads SNTAGT. Trimming cost V 6 bases and J 6 bases; bases outside gene matches: 7. CDR3 length equals 14 residues. The CDR3 DNA sequence: TGTGCCAGCAGATCGGACAGGGGGGTTCATGGCTACACCTTC. It translates to CASRSDRGVHGYTF.

V usage is TRBV28 and J usage is TRBJ1-1, with D perhaps matching TRBD1 (6 bases). V lost 4 bases to trimming and J lost 5 bases, with 23 bases between them. The CDR3 loop spans 17 amino acids. The V gene's germline CDR1 is MDHEN and CDR2 SYDVKM. The CDR3 DNA follows: TGTGCCAGCAGTTCCCCCCATTGGGGGGGGCGCAGGACTGAAGCTTTCTTT. This gives the protein CASSSPHWGGRRTEAFF.

Worth noting for this clone: Other DNA sequences of this sample code for an identical CDR3. The chain links TRBV15 to TRBJ1-4, with 7 nucleotides matching TRBD1. This CDR3 has 14 amino acids. Unmatched junction bases numbered 3, after V lost 0 bases and J lost 8 bases. Germline assignment: CDR1 LNHNV and CDR2 YYDKDF (reference sequence). CDR3: CATSRDQGGEKLFF. The CDR3 bases are TGTGCCACCAGCAGAGATCAGGGGGGCGAAAAACTGTTTTTT.

The chain joins TRBV6-1 to TRBJ1-1; D not resolved. V dropped 0 bases and J dropped 5 bases, with 10 bases sitting between them. Per the germline V gene, CDR1 is MNHNS and CDR2 is SASEGT. The CDR3 totals 14 residues. This chain's CDR3 is CASSEALLRTEAFF. For the CDR3, the DNA is TGTGCCAGCAGTGAAGCGCTTCTGAGGACTGAAGCTTTCTTT.

This clone was seen only a few times. The V gene is TRBV7-9, the J gene TRBJ2-2, with 8 bases identical to TRBD2. V trimming: 5 bases; J trimming: 3 bases; junction bases outside the gene matches: 2. From germline, CDR1 is SEHNR and CDR2 FQNEAQ (reference sequence). The CDR3 totals 14 residues. CDR3 sequence reads: CASSGGGYTGELFF. CDR3 DNA: TGTGCCAGCAGCGGCGGGGGGTACACCGGGGAGCTGTTTTTT.

This chain connects TRBV18 to TRBJ1-1; D might be TRBD1 (5 bases). V lost 6 bases and J lost 2, with 10 bases in between. CDR1 KGHSH and CDR2 LQKENI come from the germline V gene. This CDR3 is 13 amino acids long. The CDR3 region is CASSLTVNTEAFF. For the CDR3, the DNA is TGTGCCAGCTCGCTGACAGTAAACACTGAAGCTTTCTTT.

This chain joins TRBV7-2 and TRBJ2-1; TRBD2 agrees at 7 bases. CDR1 SGHTA and CDR2 FQGNSA come from the germline V gene. After removal of 6 bases from V and 9 bases from J, the junction contained 8 bases not matched to a gene. The CDR3 consists of 13 residues. CDR3: CASSSSGEVEQFF. For the CDR3, the DNA is TGTGCCAGCAGTTCCAGCGGGGAGGTTGAGCAGTTCTTC.

This chain links TRBV5-1 with TRBJ1-3, with 11 nucleotides matching TRBD1. V dropped 4 bases and J dropped 4; count of bases not matched to a gene: 4. Germline V CDR1 and CDR2: SGHRS, YFSETQ. The CDR3 length is 15 residues. The CDR3 bases are TGCGCCAGCAGCAGGACAGGGGGCGGAGGAAACACCATATATTTT. Translation gives CASSRTGGGGNTIYF.

The chain carries TRBV5-1 and TRBJ1-6; 7 positions agree with TRBD1. The germline CDR1 and CDR2 sequences are SGHRS and YFSETQ. Germline trimming cut 4 bases from V and 7 bases from J; bases unmatched to any gene: 5. There are 14 residues in the CDR3. CDR3 DNA: TGCGCCAGCAGCACCGGGACAGACAATTCACCCCTCCACTTT. This gives the protein CASSTGTDNSPLHF.

The chain couples TRBV27 to TRBJ1-1; possibly TRBD1 for D (5 bases). CDR1 and CDR2 from the germline V gene are MNHEY and SMNVEV (reference sequence). The CDR3 is 13 residues long. Deletions cut 8 bases from V and 2 bases from J, with 12 bases between. CDR3 coding DNA: TGTGCCAGCCGGACAAATGGAAACACTGAAGCTTTCTTT. Protein: CASRTNGNTEAFF.

The V call is TRBV9, the J call TRBJ2-1; D is possibly TRBD2 (6 bases). This CDR3 is built from 15 residues. V dropped 8 bases and J dropped 2 bases, with 17 bases sitting between them. Germline CDR1 reads SGDLS; CDR2 reads YYNGEE. Written as DNA, the CDR3 is TGTGCCAGTGCCGGTGGGCTAGCGACCTACAATGAGCAGTTCTTC. Protein product: CASAGGLATYNEQFF.

The chain recombines TRBV28 with TRBJ2-5, with 12 bases fitting TRBD2. J gave up 2 bases and V 5 bases, and 6 bases lay outside the gene matches. The CDR3 has 16 amino acids. Germline assignment: CDR1 MDHEN and CDR2 SYDVKM. The CDR3 region has the DNA TGTGCCAGCAGTACCAGGACTAGCGGGGTACAAGAGACCCAGTACTTC. Translating it yields CASSTRTSGVQETQYF. The full variable domain, rest sourced from reference TRBV28 and TRBJ2-5, is DVKVTQSSRYLVKRTGEKVFLECVQDMDHENMFWYRQDPGLGLRLIYFSYDVKMKEKGDIPEGYSVSREKKERFSLILESASTNQTSMYLCASSTRTSGVQETQYFGPGTRLLVL.

The rearrangement uses TRBV2 and TRBJ1-3, with no clear D. V was shortened by 6 bases and J by 2 bases, with 14 bases between the two germline ends. Germline CDR1 and CDR2: SNHLY and FYNNEI. The CDR3 extends over 15 amino acids. The CDR3 DNA sequence: TGTGCCAGCAGCCGACAAGGTCCTGCTGGAAACACCATATATTTT. Translating gives CASSRQGPAGNTIYF.

This clone appeared a few times. The rearrangement links TRBV12-5 to TRBJ2-1; D not resolved. This CDR3 has 20 residues. The germline CDR1 and CDR2 sequences are LGHNT and FRNRAP. Trimming removed 0 bases at V and 4 bases at J, with 25 bases between. CDR3 amino acids: CASGLVLSGPPGPEYNEQFF. In DNA, the CDR3 is TGTGCTAGTGGTTTGGTACTTTCTGGGCCGCCTGGGCCGGAATACAATGAGCAGTTCTTC.

The CDR3 bases are TGTGCCAGCAGCTTAGTGGTACGGGGGAATGAAAAACTGTTTTTT. The encoded protein is CASSLVVRGNEKLFF. This chain connects TRBV7-2 to TRBJ1-4; D is possibly TRBD1 (5 bases). The CDR3 has 15 amino acids. Trimming shortened V by 1 base and J by 5 bases, and 11 bases separated the two germline ends. Per germline, CDR1 SGHTA and CDR2 FQGNSA.

This clone was seen only a few times. The chain joins TRBV5-6 to TRBJ1-1; possibly TRBD1 for D (5 bases). This CDR3 contains 15 residues. V was shortened by 1 base and J by 1 base, with 11 bases between the two germline ends. Germline V lookup: CDR1 SGHDT, CDR2 YYEEEE. The chain's CDR3 is CASSLQTGGNTEAFF. The CDR3 DNA sequence: TGTGCCAGCAGCTTGCAAACCGGGGGGAACACTGAAGCTTTCTTT. The whole variable domain, filled in from reference TRBV5-6 and TRBJ1-1, reads DAGVTQSPTHLIKTRGQQVTLRCSPKSGHDTVSWYQQALGQGPQFIFQYYEEEERQRGNFPDRFSGHQFPNYSSELNVNALLLGDSALYLCASSLQTGGNTEAFFGQGTRLTVV.

The CDR3: CASSQVTDTQYF. The CDR3 coding sequence is TGTGCCAGCAGCCAGGTCACAGATACGCAGTATTTT. This chain joins TRBV5-4 and TRBJ2-3; D gene uncertain. V was pared by 4 bases and J by 2 bases, with 5 bases between. Germline V lookup: CDR1 SGHNT, CDR2 YYREEE (reference sequence). The CDR3 loop spans 12 amino acids.

The chain uses TRBV6-1 and TRBJ2-5; a possible D gene is TRBD2 (5 bases). The CDR3 is 13 amino acids. Trimming pared 2 bases from V and 6 bases from J, leaving 10 bases between. Germline lookup yields CDR1 MNHNS and CDR2 SASEGT. As DNA, the CDR3 is TGTGCCAGCAGTGAAAAAGGAGGTCAGACCCAGTACTTC. Translating gives CASSEKGGQTQYF.

This clone turned up a few times. The chain links TRBV5-1 to TRBJ2-3, with D perhaps matching TRBD1 (5 bases). The CDR3 totals 16 residues. Trimming stripped 0 bases from V and 0 bases from J, with 11 bases between. The germline CDR1 and CDR2 sequences are SGHRS and YFSETQ. The CDR3 DNA is TGCGCCAGCAGCTTGGCTAGTAAGGGGAGCACAGATACGCAGTATTTT. It specifies CASSLASKGSTDTQYF.

V usage is TRBV7-9 and J usage is TRBJ2-1; D may be TRBD2 (5 bases). Germline V gives CDR1 SEHNR, CDR2 FQNEAQ (reference sequence). Trimming took 5 bases from V and 9 from J, leaving 11 bases between them. This CDR3 spans 12 amino acids. The CDR3 DNA is TGTGCCAGCAGCATGACTATAGGTGAGCAGTTCTTC. Translating it yields CASSMTIGEQFF.

The chain links TRBV29-1 to TRBJ1-1; unclear D gene. The CDR3 has 13 amino acids. Germline V gives CDR1 SQVTM, CDR2 ANQGSEA. V lost 5 bases and J lost 0, with 10 bases in between. Written as DNA, the CDR3 is TGCAGCGTTTTGACAAATTTGAACACTGAAGCTTTCTTT. Translation: CSVLTNLNTEAFF.

This clone was recorded only once. This rearrangement joins TRBV28 to TRBJ2-5; D may be TRBD2 (6 bases). Germline loops: CDR1 MDHEN, CDR2 SYDVKM. This CDR3 comprises 14 residues. Trimming removed 7 bases from V and 2 bases from J, with 14 bases in between. The CDR3 protein is CASMRWGGQETQYF. In DNA, the CDR3 is TGTGCCAGCATGCGGTGGGGAGGTCAAGAGACCCAGTACTTC.

The chain uses TRBV4-3 and TRBJ1-4; no clear D. CDR1 and CDR2 (germline): LGHNA, YSLEER. Trimming took 4 bases from V and 8 from J, leaving 23 bases between them. CDR3 length equals 17 residues. The CDR3 DNA reads TGCGCCAGCAGCCCATTCCCTGAATCTGGGCTTAGGGAAAAACTGTTTTTT. Its protein is CASSPFPESGLREKLFF.

CDR3 protein: CASYGRESSYNEQFF. The CDR3 DNA reads as TGTGCCAGCTACGGTCGAGAGAGCTCCTACAATGAGCAGTTCTTC. This chain connects TRBV6-6 to TRBJ2-1; no clear D. This CDR3 has 15 residues. V was trimmed by 8 bases and J by 0 bases, leaving 14 bases between them. The V gene's germline CDR1 is MNHNY and CDR2 SVGAGI (reference sequence).

V usage is TRBV7-8 and J usage is TRBJ1-4, with D perhaps TRBD1 (6 bases). V lost 2 bases and J 7 bases, leaving 17 bases between the germline ends. The CDR3 has 16 residues. CDR1 and CDR2 from the germline V gene are SGHVS and FQNEAQ. The CDR3 coding sequence is TGTGCCAGCAGCTTATCTGGGCAGGGGTTTCGTGAAAAACTGTTTTTT. It is translated as CASSLSGQGFREKLFF.